This T cell receptor (beta chain) was observed in a study of T cells expressing NK-cell markers. CDR1 LGHNA and CDR2 YSLEER come from the germline V gene. This CDR3 spans 15 amino acids. With the 5' RACE reads reprocessed, TCRdb shows one record per CDR3 protein and no DNA. The sample table includes 400,000 to 500,000 distinct CDR3 sequences. The receptor comes from a woman aged 18-69 years in good health. The V and J genes are TRBV4-3 and TRBJ1-3; TCRdb's D gene call, TRBD1, goes unchecked for lack of DNA. Sequenced: blood T cells: a sorted CD56 or NKG2C T cell subset, CD4+ or CD8+ T cells, or bulk PBMC T cells (not recorded which). The CDR3 is CASSSGWISGNTIYF.